The present T cell receptor beta chain was sequenced within a study of CD8 T cells in Susac syndrome. V lost 0 bases, J lost 2 bases, and 8 bases lay in between. From germline, CDR1 is SEHNR and CDR2 FQNEAQ (reference sequence). The CDR3 is 14 amino acids. When the RNA was reverse transcribed, random hexamers were used with an input of roughly 0.45 to 1 ug. TCRdb itself ran the immunoSEQ multiplex PCR reads through MiXCR, one entry per CDR3 protein. The sample consists of fewer than 150,000 distinct CDR3 sequences, 94% of them appearing once. The source of this sequence is a human donor in good health. The rearrangement uses TRBV7-9 and TRBJ2-7; perhaps TRBD1 as D (6 bases). The sample consisted of CD8+ T cells from PBMCs. The CDR3 bases are TGTGCCAGCAGCTTAGCAGGACAGACCTACGAGCAGTACTTC. Translated: CASSLAGQTYEQYF.